This TCR beta chain was sequenced in a study of cytomegalovirus exposure and HLA in healthy donors. Overall study context: Caucasian-associated ancestry cluster membership applied to about four fifths of about 370 genotyped donors. General study findings and limits: Data from an earlier analysis indicated that most TCR beta V segments were productive either about 90% or about 30% of the time. Researchers reported in a later analysis that a missense DCLRE1C variant was tied to TCR beta V- and J-gene trimming.

As for this clone: Its antigen remains unidentified.

The PCR had 60 Vbeta and 13 Jbeta primers. Authors' analysis steps: There were 70 million to 95 million unique TCR beta chains by a later count, and about 12 million of them were shared. This table comes from immunoSEQ multiplex PCR, and its TCRdb copy is limited to in-frame clones, with some not included. D and trimming were read from the DNA, whereas the V and J calls and clone size are those reported in that table. Of roughly 100,000 clones listed, more than 9.5% are singletons. Sequenced material: PBMCs. The receptor was derived from a middle-aged man in good health and CMV-seropositive.

CDR3 amino acids: CASSQDALRDRVLPLHF. The CDR3 DNA sequence: TGCGCCAGCAGCCAGGACGCCCTCCGGGACAGGGTTCTCCCCCTCCACTTT. This chain links TRBV4-1 with TRBJ1-6; 9 nucleotides align to TRBD1. J gave up 13 bases and V 3 bases, and 16 bases lay outside the gene matches. The CDR3 has 17 amino acids. Germline-derived CDR1 and CDR2 are MGHRA and YSYEKL.